This is a list of T cell receptor beta chains from one sample in a study of identical twins. TCRdb used MiXCR to reprocess the 5' RACE reads, holding one entry per CDR3 protein. The table has fewer than 250,000 distinct CDR3 sequences, 15% to 20% seen once. The sample was also linked to a second study, of T cells expressing NK-cell markers.

The material sequenced was CD8+ T cells sorted from blood. These receptors originate from a woman between 18 and 29 years old in good health. Each CDR3 is given with its conserved first and last residue. Each record gives: V gene, J gene, clone size, D gene, CDR3 DNA, CDR3 protein. The D gene is left open where the match is weak. Only some rows state a clone size, as once, few, many or a class for expanded clones.

>TRBV6-2/TRBV6-3|TRBJ2-4|-|-
TGTGCCAGCACCGGACTCCGCTCCACCATTCAGTACTTC
CASTGLRSTIQYF
>TRBV7-9|TRBJ2-1|many|-
TGTGCCAGCAGCCGTGACGGATTCAATGAGCAGTTCTTC
CASSRDGFNEQFF
>TRBV5-5|TRBJ1-5|few|-
TGTGCCAGCAGCCCCACGGCAAGCAGGGAAGGGGTACAGCCCCAGCATTTT
CASSPTASREGVQPQHF
>TRBV6-1|TRBJ2-7|-|TRBD2
TGTGCCAGTACCTTATTCGGACTAGACCTCTACGAGCAGTACTTC
CASTLFGLDLYEQYF
>TRBV12-3/TRBV12-4|TRBJ2-1|few|TRBD2
TGTGCCAGCAGTTTTGGACTAGCGGGTGCCTTGGTGGATGAGCAGTTCTTC
CASSFGLAGALVDEQFF
>TRBV6-2/TRBV6-3|TRBJ2-1|-|-
TGTGCCAGCAGTTACTCCGGCAGAGAGCAGTTCTTC
CASSYSGREQFF
>TRBV11-2|TRBJ1-1|few|-
TGTGCCAGCAGCGCCCAGTCCACTGAAGCTTTCTTT
CASSAQSTEAFF
>TRBV27|TRBJ2-3|-|-
TGTGCCAGCAGCCGTCTGGGGGATACGCAGTATTTT
CASSRLGDTQYF
>TRBV9|TRBJ2-1|-|-
TGTGCCAGCAGCGTAGAGGTGGGACGTGGCTCCTACAATGAGCAGTTCTTC
CASSVEVGRGSYNEQFF
>TRBV7-3|TRBJ2-1|once|TRBD1
TGTGCCAGCAATCAACCGGGACAGGGGCAACTCCATCCCTACAATGAGCAGTTCTTC
CASNQPGQGQLHPYNEQFF
>TRBV5-1|TRBJ2-7|few|TRBD2
TGCGCCAGCAGCTGGACCCTAGCGGGGGCCTACGAGCAGTACTTC
CASSWTLAGAYEQYF
>TRBV3-1|TRBJ1-1|few|-
TGTGCCAGCAGCCAAGGGGACTTGCCTGAAGCTTTCTTT
CASSQGDLPEAFF
>TRBV20-1|TRBJ2-1|few|TRBD2
TGCAGTGCAGAGCCGGGACTAGCGGGGGGGACGTTTGGGTCCTACAATGAGCAGTTCTTC
CSAEPGLAGGTFGSYNEQFF
>TRBV18|TRBJ1-2|many|-
TGTGCCAGCTCACCACCGACAGGACATCCCCATGGCTACACCTTC
CASSPPTGHPHGYTF
>TRBV14|TRBJ2-3|-|-
TGTGCCAGCAGCCACTTGTCAGGGGTAATTCCAGATACGCAGTATTTT
CASSHLSGVIPDTQYF
>TRBV6-4|TRBJ2-1|few|-
TGTGCCAGCAGTGACTCACTCGGGGGATTCTACAATGAGCAGTTCTTC
CASSDSLGGFYNEQFF
>TRBV5-1|TRBJ1-1|few|-
TGCGCCAGCAGCATCTCCGGGGCTCAGAACACTGAAGCTTTCTTT
CASSISGAQNTEAFF
>TRBV7-9|TRBJ2-3|many|-
TGTGCCAGCAGCCCCCGAGATAGGGGCACAGATACGCAGTATTTT
CASSPRDRGTDTQYF
>TRBV10-3|TRBJ2-7|few|TRBD2
TGTGCCATCAGCCGTCCCCTAGCGGGCCGGTCCTACGAGCAGTACTTC
CAISRPLAGRSYEQYF
>TRBV7-6|TRBJ2-1|-|-
TGTGCCAGCAGCGCAACGCTCAGGGAAGGGTCCTACAATGAGCAGTTCTTC
CASSATLREGSYNEQFF
>TRBV29-1|TRBJ2-5|-|TRBD1
TGCAGCGTGTCCGGGACAGTGACCGAGACCCAGTACTTC
CSVSGTVTETQYF
>TRBV20-1|TRBJ2-7|-|TRBD2
TGCAGTGCTAGAGATGGCGGGGGTATGGCCGAGCAGTACTTC
CSARDGGGMAEQYF
>TRBV7-9|TRBJ2-1|-|TRBD2
TGTGCCAGCAGCCCGACGGGGAGCGGGAGTGTGAATGAGCAGTTCTTC
CASSPTGSGSVNEQFF
>TRBV2|TRBJ2-7|few|-
TGTGCCAGCAGTGATGACGACGGAGGGCTCTACGAGCAGTACTTC
CASSDDDGGLYEQYF
>TRBV7-8|TRBJ2-7|few|-
TGTGCCAGCAGCATACAGGGATTTCGATACTTC
CASSIQGFRYF
>TRBV5-1|TRBJ1-5|few|-
TGCGCCAGCAGCTTGGAAGGGAGGGGACCCAATCAGCCCCAGCATTTT
CASSLEGRGPNQPQHF
>TRBV6-5|TRBJ1-1|few|-
TGTGCCAGCGGTGGTCTGGGCACTGAAGCTTTCTTT
CASGGLGTEAFF
>TRBV11-2|TRBJ2-1|few|TRBD1
TGTGCCAGCAGCTTGGGGCAGGGGGCTGAGCAGTTCTTC
CASSLGQGAEQFF
>TRBV7-3|TRBJ2-5|few|-
TGTGCCAGCAGCTTAAGCTCAGGGTCGAAAGAGACCCAGTACTTC
CASSLSSGSKETQYF
>TRBV6-1|TRBJ2-1|-|TRBD2
TGTGCCAGCACCCCTATAGCGGGGGGCCATAATGAGCAGTTCTTC
CASTPIAGGHNEQFF
>TRBV7-2|TRBJ1-2|-|-
TGTGCCAGCAGCCCTTGGACGGCTACCGTTGAGGGCTACACCTTC
CASSPWTATVEGYTF
>TRBV6-5|TRBJ1-1|-|-
TGTGCCAGCAGTTACTCAGACACTTTGAACACTGAAGCTTTCTTT
CASSYSDTLNTEAFF
>TRBV24-1|TRBJ1-1|-|-
TGTGCCACCAGTGATCGAGGGGAGGCTTTCTTT
CATSDRGEAFF
>TRBV11-2|TRBJ2-3|once|-
TGTGCCAGCAGGACGACCTTCGGGAGTCGTGGCACAGATACGCAGTATTTT
CASRTTFGSRGTDTQYF
>TRBV7-8|TRBJ1-1|few|-
TGTGCCAGCAGCACTCAAGGAGGGACCAAAGGCCGAGCTTTCTTT
CASSTQGGTKGRAFF
>TRBV2|TRBJ2-3|few|TRBD2
TGTGCCAGCAATGGCCCTAGCGGGAGGTACACAGATACGCAGTATTTT
CASNGPSGRYTDTQYF
>TRBV2|TRBJ2-7|-|TRBD1
TGTGCCAGCACCCACCTTGGACAGGACGAGCAGTACTTC
CASTHLGQDEQYF
>TRBV4-2|TRBJ2-1|few|-
TGTGCCAGCAGCCAAGCCCTCGGTGATGAGCAGTTCTTC
CASSQALGDEQFF
>TRBV6-2/TRBV6-3|TRBJ1-2|-|-
TGTGCCAGCAGTTACCCCAGGGGCTACACCTTC
CASSYPRGYTF
>TRBV25-1|TRBJ2-6|few|TRBD1
TGTGCCAGCGGAGGGGGGACAGGGGACTCTGGGGCCAACGTCCTGACTTTC
CASGGGTGDSGANVLTF
>TRBV2|TRBJ1-2|-|TRBD1
TGTGCCAGCATGGGTGCGACAGGGCGTAATGGCTACACCTTC
CASMGATGRNGYTF
>TRBV7-9|TRBJ1-1|few|-
TGTGCCAGCAGCTTAAGCGAGATGGCTGAAGCTTTCTTT
CASSLSEMAEAFF